Listed here are 14 T cell receptor beta chains from one sample, sequenced in a study of T cells in Graves' hyperthyroidism and ophthalmopathy (dated by TCRdb to between 2019 and 2020). Receptor amplification or capture employed multiplex PCR. Sequencing was performed on an Illumina HiSeq 2000. The TCR beta CDR3 regions were amplified from the RNA transcripts. The first round of RT-PCR for the TCR CDR3 was performed with the HTBI primer set and the Qiagen OneStep RT-PCR kit. The public reads were reprocessed in TCRdb via fastp at Q25 and MiXCR, keeping in-frame beta chains. Rows with one shared CDR3 protein collapse into an entry with the most common genes and DNA. The sample contains around 340,000 distinct CDR3 sequences, 15% to 20% of them found a single time. The top ten constitute roughly 49% of the sample. The sequencing input was blood. The receptor set was obtained from a woman aged 45 to 65 with Graves' hyperthyroidism.

This clonotype appeared a few times. The chain has TRBV3-1 and TRBJ1-3, with D unresolved. Trimming cost V 1 base and J 0 bases, with 7 bases left between them. CDR3 length: 15 amino acids. The germline CDR1 and CDR2 sequences are LGHDT and YNNKEL (reference sequence). The DNA for the CDR3 is TGTGCCAGCAGCCAAGGGGCAAGCTCTGGAAACACCATATATTTT. It codes for CASSQGASSGNTIYF.

This clonotype was recorded a few times. This chain uses TRBV29-1 with TRBJ1-1; D is perhaps TRBD1 (5 bases). The CDR3 contains 13 residues. Germline assignment: CDR1 SQVTM and CDR2 ANQGSEA. Trimming left V 3 bases short and J 1 base short, with 9 bases between. This CDR3 is CSVDKGRNTEAFF. CDR3 in DNA: TGCAGCGTTGATAAGGGGAGGAACACTGAAGCTTTCTTT.

In its sample, this clonotype was seen a few times. This chain links TRBV6-2 or TRBV6-3 with TRBJ2-1, with a weak D call TRBD2 (5 bases). Germline values: CDR1 MNHEY, CDR2 SVGEGT. The CDR3 is made up of 15 amino acids. V gave up 3 bases and J gave up 4 bases, with 13 bases separating them. Written as DNA, the CDR3 is TGTGCCAGCAGTTATCTTTCAGGCGGGTACAATGAGCAGTTCTTC. Translating gives CASSYLSGGYNEQFF.

The chain uses TRBV27 and TRBJ2-3, with a possible D match to TRBD1 (7 bases). Deletions cut 6 bases from V and 3 bases from J, with 22 bases between. CDR3 length: 17 residues. From germline, CDR1 is MNHEY and CDR2 SMNVEV (reference sequence). CDR3 loop: CASSGLGAGGKTDTQYF. CDR3 nucleotides: TGTGCCAGCAGCGGTCTGGGGGCAGGGGGGAAAACAGATACGCAGTATTTT.

This clonotype was seen many times. This chain joins TRBV11-2 and TRBJ1-1, with 8 bases lining up with TRBD1. Trimming removed 2 bases from V and 8 bases from J; junction bases left unmatched: 4. The CDR3 consists of 13 residues. Germline V gene data show CDR1 as SGHAT and CDR2 as FQNNGV. DNA for the CDR3: TGTGCCAGCAGCTTATGGGACAGGCAAGAAGCTTTCTTT. Translated, it gives CASSLWDRQEAFF.

The genes are TRBV2 and TRBJ2-1; a weak D match, TRBD1 (5 bases). Germline V lookup: CDR1 SNHLY, CDR2 FYNNEI. V shed 1 base and J shed 2 bases, with 6 bases lying between them. The CDR3 is made up of 14 amino acids. The CDR3 sequence: CASSEGGTYNEQFF. As DNA, the CDR3 is TGTGCCAGCAGTGAAGGGGGCACCTACAATGAGCAGTTCTTC. The full variable domain, completed using reference TRBV2 and TRBJ2-1, is EPEVTQTPSHQVTQMGQEVILRCVPISNHLYFYWYRQILGQKVEFLVSFYNNEISEKSEIFDDQFSVERPDGSNFTLKIRSTKLEDSAMYFCASSEGGTYNEQFFGPGTRLTVL.

This clonotype was seen a few times. The V gene is TRBV27, the J gene TRBJ2-5; D might be TRBD2 (5 bases). Germline V gene sequence: CDR1 MNHEY, CDR2 SMNVEV (reference sequence). Trimming removed 8 bases from V and 0 bases from J, with 10 bases in between. The CDR3 has 13 residues. The CDR3 DNA reads TGTGCCAGCGCCCGGGGTGACCAAGAGACCCAGTACTTC. Protein: CASARGDQETQYF.

This clonotype turned up a few times. J is TRBJ2-2 and V is TRBV9, with a possible D match to TRBD1 (6 bases). V lost 0 bases to trimming and J lost 4 bases, with 13 bases between them. Germline CDR1 SGDLS, CDR2 YYNGEE. The CDR3 has 16 residues. CDR3 bases: TGTGCCAGCAGCGTAGAGGGGGTCCTAGGCACCGGGGAGCTGTTTTTT. This translates into CASSVEGVLGTGELFF.

This clonotype was observed a handful of times. The rearrangement uses TRBV18 and TRBJ2-1; 9 positions match TRBD2. CDR3 length equals 15 residues. V was clipped by 2 bases and J by 6 bases; unmatched bases: 5. Germline V gives CDR1 KGHSH, CDR2 LQKENI. The CDR3 nucleotides read TGTGCCAGCTCACCATTGGCGGGAGGGTCCAATGAGCAGTTCTTC. Its translation is CASSPLAGGSNEQFF.

This chain joins TRBV29-1 and TRBJ2-1; 14 bases line up with TRBD2. The CDR3 has 18 amino acids. Trimming removed 6 bases from V and 0 bases from J; junction bases left unmatched: 10. Germline V lookup: CDR1 SQVTM, CDR2 ANQGSEA. Here the CDR3 reads CSVTGTSGRNPSYNEQFF. The CDR3 DNA reads as TGCAGCGTCACCGGGACTAGCGGGAGAAATCCCTCCTACAATGAGCAGTTCTTC.

This clonotype was observed a few times. This chain uses TRBV28 with TRBJ1-1; a possible D gene is TRBD1 (6 bases). V was pared by 6 bases and J by 5 bases, with 13 bases between. The CDR3 loop spans 13 amino acids. The germline V gene encodes CDR1 MDHEN and CDR2 SYDVKM. CDR3 nucleotides: TGTGCCAGCAGGGTACAGGGCCGGACTGAAGCTTTCTTT. As protein: CASRVQGRTEAFF.

This clonotype was seen only a few times. The rearrangement uses TRBV27 and TRBJ2-3; D unresolved. CDR3 length equals 14 residues. The V end lost 5 bases, the J end lost 2 bases, and 11 bases lay between the germline ends. CDR1 and CDR2 from the germline V gene are MNHEY and SMNVEV (reference sequence). The CDR3 here is CASSADGPTDTQYF. The CDR3, as DNA: TGTGCCAGCAGTGCCGACGGACCCACAGATACGCAGTATTTT.

This clonotype has a count of ten or more. The chain employs TRBV28 and TRBJ2-1; the match to TRBD1 covers 10 bases. This CDR3 spans 18 amino acids. Germline trimming cut 3 bases from V and 4 bases from J; bases unmatched to any gene: 12. Germline V CDR1 and CDR2: MDHEN, SYDVKM. The CDR3 is CASSFFRLRDRGYNEQFF. As DNA, the CDR3 is TGTGCCAGCAGTTTTTTTCGCCTTCGGGACAGGGGATACAATGAGCAGTTCTTC.

This chain links TRBV12-3 or TRBV12-4 with TRBJ1-1, with D unclear. This CDR3 is 13 amino acids long. Trimming took 6 bases from V and 4 from J, leaving 12 bases between them. CDR3 in amino acids: CASRKQRSTEAFF. The CDR3 DNA reads as TGTGCCAGCAGGAAACAGAGAAGCACTGAAGCTTTCTTT.